A single sample is the source of the 26 T cell receptor beta chains below, sequenced in a study of T cell responses to AZD1222 COVID-19 vaccine. Sequencing was performed with immunoSEQ multiplex PCR; in TCRdb, only in-frame clones are kept and a portion is missing. The profile shows about 120,000 clones, around nine tenths of them singletons. The input for sequencing was peripheral blood, taken on day 0 of AZD1222 vaccination. The receptors were gathered from an adult in good health.

V and J are TRBV9 and TRBJ1-3; D is unclear. Germline V gene sequence: CDR1 SGDLS, CDR2 YYNGEE. V lost 3 bases and J 4 bases, leaving 11 bases between the germline ends. CDR3 length equals 14 residues. CDR3 amino acids: CASSASGRGNTIYF. The CDR3 DNA reads TGTGCCAGCAGCGCTTCTGGGAGAGGAAACACCATATATTTT.

The chain employs TRBV28 and TRBJ1-5; tentative D call: TRBD1 (5 bases). The germline V and J ends were trimmed by 5 bases and 3 bases, with 17 bases remaining between them. This CDR3 is 16 amino acids long. Germline V gene sequence: CDR1 MDHEN, CDR2 SYDVKM. The CDR3 DNA reads as TGTGCCAGCAGTCGTCCGGGGTGGGGGAACAATCAGCCCCAGCATTTT. Protein product: CASSRPGWGNNQPQHF.

The chain has TRBV3-1 (or the pseudogene TRBV3-2) and TRBJ1-6; 8 positions agree with TRBD1. V lost 4 bases to trimming and J lost 8 bases; unmatched junction nucleotides: 4. This CDR3 is built from 14 residues. Per germline, CDR1 LGHDT and CDR2 YNNKEL (reference sequence). This CDR3 is CASSRTGWDSPLHF. The CDR3 bases are TGTGCCAGCAGCCGGACAGGGTGGGATTCACCCCTCCACTTT.

In its sample, this clone was seen a few times. The CDR3: CASSESADIGYTF. DNA of the CDR3: TGCGCCAGCAGTGAGTCTGCGGATATCGGCTACACCTTC. The chain has TRBV10-1 and TRBJ1-2; unclear D gene. V shed 0 bases and J shed 8 bases, with 10 bases lying between them. The CDR3 sequence is 13 residues long. Per germline, CDR1 WNHNN and CDR2 SYGVQD (reference sequence).

CDR3 bases: TGTGCCAGTAGTATCAGTCGCCGGGTAAAGGGAAATGGCTACACCTTC. Translating it yields CASSISRRVKGNGYTF. J is TRBJ1-2 and V is TRBV19; D remains ambiguous. The CDR3 spans 16 residues. Germline-derived CDR1 and CDR2 are LNHDA and SQIVND (reference sequence). V was trimmed by 3 bases and J by 6 bases, leaving 20 bases between them.

This clone has only one observation. V and J are TRBV4-2 and TRBJ1-2; TRBD1 matches at 8 bases. This CDR3 has 15 residues. The V gene end was trimmed by 1 base and the J gene end by 1 base; junction bases not matched to a gene: 2. Germline V gene data show CDR1 as LGHNA and CDR2 as YNFKEQ. CDR3 protein: CASSQVGQDNYGYTF. DNA of the CDR3: TGTGCCAGCAGCCAAGTGGGACAGGATAACTATGGCTACACCTTC.

The chain links TRBV7-3 to TRBJ2-2; D ambiguous. The CDR3 length is 12 residues. The germline V gene has CDR1 SGHTA and CDR2 FQGTGA. Trimming removed 5 bases at V and 5 bases at J, with 6 bases between. The CDR3 here is CASSPHTGELFF. CDR3 DNA: TGTGCCAGCAGCCCACATACCGGGGAGCTGTTTTTT.

The V and J genes are TRBV7-9 and TRBJ2-1, with D possibly being TRBD2 (5 bases). In germline, CDR1 is SEHNR, CDR2 FQNEAQ (reference sequence). V dropped 5 bases and J dropped 8 bases, with 13 bases sitting between them. CDR3 size: 13 residues. The CDR3 DNA is TGTGCCAGCAGCCCCCTTCGGGGAGATGAGCAGTTCTTC. Its protein product is CASSPLRGDEQFF.

This rearrangement joins TRBV11-3 to TRBJ2-1, with 10 positions matching TRBD2. Looked up from germline, CDR1 is SGHNT and CDR2 is YENEEA. CDR3 length: 15 amino acids. V dropped 1 base and J dropped 8; count of bases not matched to a gene: 5. The CDR3 DNA sequence: TGTGCCAGCAGCTTAGGGGCTAGCGGGAGCTATGAGCAGTTCTTC. Its translation: CASSLGASGSYEQFF.

J is TRBJ1-6 and V is TRBV7-8, with 8 bases matching TRBD1. The J segment lost 7 bases and the V segment lost 5 bases, leaving 13 bases of the junction unmatched. CDR1 is SGHVS, CDR2 FQNEAQ, per germline. CDR3 length equals 17 residues. This CDR3 is CASSLRDRLQGNSPLHF. The CDR3 DNA follows: TGTGCCAGCAGCCTTCGGGACAGGCTTCAGGGAAATTCACCCCTCCACTTT.

This chain connects TRBV10-3 to TRBJ1-3; D ambiguous. V was shortened by 4 bases and J by 0 bases, with 7 bases between the two germline ends. Germline V gives CDR1 ENHRY, CDR2 SYGVKD. CDR3 length: 14 residues. CDR3 sequence reads: CAISGGFSGNTIYF. The CDR3 nucleotides are TGTGCCATCAGTGGAGGATTCTCTGGAAACACCATATATTTT.

This chain uses TRBV30 with TRBJ2-7; D unclear. V was pared by 2 bases and J by 3 bases, with 8 bases between. The CDR3 covers 12 residues. Germline CDR1 and CDR2: GTSNPN and SVGIG (reference sequence). Here the CDR3 reads CAWSLVDYEQYF. As DNA, the CDR3 is TGTGCCTGGAGTTTGGTCGACTACGAGCAGTACTTC. The full variable domain, completed using reference TRBV30 and TRBJ2-7, is SQTIHQWPATLVQPVGSPLSLECTVEGTSNPNLYWYRQAAGRGLQLLFYSVGIGQISSEVPQNLSASRPQDRQFILSSKKLLLSDSGFYLCAWSLVDYEQYFGPGTRLTVT.

This clone has just a few counts. The CDR3 region is CAWSDQAGGPYEQYF. CDR3 nucleotide sequence: TGTGCCTGGAGCGACCAGGCGGGAGGGCCCTACGAGCAGTACTTC. V usage is TRBV30 and J usage is TRBJ2-7; 9 bases map to TRBD2. The trim removed 3 bases at V and 2 bases at J, leaving 8 bases unmatched. The germline CDR1 and CDR2 sequences are GTSNPN and SVGIG (reference sequence). The CDR3 covers 15 residues.

The V gene is TRBV2, the J gene TRBJ1-5; D is ambiguous. Looked up from germline, CDR1 is SNHLY and CDR2 is FYNNEI. The CDR3 is 14 residues long. The V end was cut by 3 bases, the J end by 7 bases, with 13 bases between. CDR3 residues: CASSEAGGDQPQHF. The CDR3, as DNA: TGTGCCAGCAGTGAGGCGGGAGGCGACCAGCCCCAGCATTTT. Full variable domain (remainder filled in from reference TRBV2 and TRBJ1-5): EPEVTQTPSHQVTQMGQEVILRCVPISNHLYFYWYRQILGQKVEFLVSFYNNEISEKSEIFDDQFSVERPDGSNFTLKIRSTKLEDSAMYFCASSEAGGDQPQHFGDGTRLSIL.

The count of this clone is one. The chain has TRBV28 and TRBJ1-2; 12 bases line up with TRBD1. Germline CDR1 is MDHEN and CDR2 is SYDVKM. V lost 6 bases to trimming and J lost 4 bases; unmatched junction nucleotides: 6. This CDR3 comprises 15 residues. The CDR3 sequence is CASSTGTGGSYGYTF. Here the CDR3 DNA reads TGTGCCAGCAGCACTGGGACAGGGGGCTCCTATGGCTACACCTTC.

The J gene is TRBJ2-1, the V gene TRBV11-2, with 8 positions matching TRBD2. The trim removed 3 bases at V and 12 bases at J, leaving 4 bases unmatched. The CDR3 covers 12 residues. CDR1 is SGHAT and CDR2 is FQNNGV in the germline V gene. The CDR3 is CASSFGTSPQFF. The CDR3 DNA is TGTGCCAGCAGCTTCGGGACTAGTCCGCAGTTCTTC.

In its sample, this clone was seen a few times. CDR3 bases: TGTGCCAGCAGTCTGACTAGCGGGGGGGCCGATGAGCAGTTCTTC. Translating it yields CASSLTSGGADEQFF. This rearrangement joins TRBV4-2 to TRBJ2-1; 14 positions agree with TRBD2. There are 15 residues in the CDR3. After removal of 6 bases from V and 8 bases from J, the junction contained 6 bases not matched to a gene. Germline V lookup: CDR1 LGHNA, CDR2 YNFKEQ.

This chain links TRBV10-3 with TRBJ1-3; TRBD1 matches 9 bases. The V gene end was trimmed by 6 bases and the J gene end by 2 bases; junction bases not matched to a gene: 2. Germline-derived CDR1 and CDR2 are ENHRY and SYGVKD. The CDR3 covers 14 residues. The CDR3 region has the DNA TGTGCCATCAGGGACAGGGGACCTGGAAACACCATATATTTT. Its protein product is CAIRDRGPGNTIYF.

V is TRBV10-3 and J is TRBJ2-5; 8 positions match TRBD1. Trimming took 6 bases from V and 0 from J; bases not matched to a gene: 9. Per germline, CDR1 ENHRY and CDR2 SYGVKD. The CDR3 totals 16 residues. The CDR3 DNA follows: TGTGCCATCAGATCAGACAGGGGCGAGTACCAAGAGACCCAGTACTTC. The encoded protein is CAIRSDRGEYQETQYF.

The rearrangement links TRBV19 to TRBJ1-2, with 9 bases fitting TRBD1. CDR3 length: 13 residues. CDR1 is LNHDA and CDR2 is SQIVND in the germline V gene (reference sequence). Trimming cost V 6 bases and J 9 bases; bases outside gene matches: 8. Written as DNA, the CDR3 is TGTGCCAGTAGCTCTCGGGACAGGGATAGCTACACCTTC. Protein product: CASSSRDRDSYTF.

The J gene is TRBJ1-2, the V gene TRBV18; D remains unclear. Trimming took off 4 bases at V and 4 bases at J, with 10 bases between the two ends. Germline CDR1 KGHSH, CDR2 LQKENI. The length of the CDR3 is 13 residues. The CDR3 spells CASSLTDFYGYTF. The CDR3 bases are TGTGCCAGCTCACTTACAGATTTCTATGGCTACACCTTC.

This rearrangement joins TRBV5-4 to TRBJ2-3; D possibly corresponds to TRBD2 (5 bases). The CDR3 covers 14 residues. From germline, CDR1 is SGHNT and CDR2 YYREEE (reference sequence). V was pared by 0 bases and J by 6 bases, with 11 bases between. CDR3 region: CASSLVWESDTQYF. In DNA form, the CDR3 reads TGTGCCAGCAGCTTGGTATGGGAGTCGGATACGCAGTATTTT.

The rearrangement joins TRBV7-2 to TRBJ2-1; 8 bases are shared with TRBD2. The germline CDR1 and CDR2 sequences are SGHTA and FQGNSA. V gave up 1 base and J gave up 0 bases; unmatched junction bases: 11. CDR3 length: 19 residues. CDR3 bases: TGTGCCAGCAGCTTAGACCCACTAGCGGTCAAGAGCTCCTACAATGAGCAGTTCTTC. Amino acids: CASSLDPLAVKSSYNEQFF.

V gene TRBV4-2 combines with J gene TRBJ2-2, with TRBD1 as a possible D gene (6 bases). Germline-derived CDR1 and CDR2 are LGHNA and YNFKEQ. The germline V and J ends were trimmed by 5 bases and 0 bases, with 10 bases remaining between them. This CDR3 has 15 amino acids. The CDR3 region is CASSEQGTNTGELFF. The CDR3 region has the DNA TGTGCCAGCAGCGAACAGGGTACGAACACCGGGGAGCTGTTTTTT.

The CDR3 DNA follows: TGTGCCAGCAGCCCGGGCGTCTTGCCCCCCTACGAGCAGTACTTC. It specifies CASSPGVLPPYEQYF. V usage is TRBV5-6 and J usage is TRBJ2-7; no clear D. Germline V gives CDR1 SGHDT, CDR2 YYEEEE. This CDR3 is 15 amino acids long. Between the trimmed V and J ends, which lost 4 bases and 2 bases, there was a span of 16 bases.

This clone was observed at least ten times. The rearrangement links TRBV5-4 to TRBJ1-2; D ambiguous. Trimming pared 7 bases from V and 8 bases from J, leaving 21 bases between. The germline gives CDR1 SGHNT, CDR2 YYREEE (reference sequence). This CDR3 is built from 14 residues. CDR3 residues: CASGQVGKLGGYTF. As DNA, the CDR3 is TGTGCCAGCGGCCAGGTGGGAAAGCTGGGAGGCTACACCTTC.